A few counts support the clone carrying this T cell receptor beta chain. Original analysis: Cell counts per sample came from amplifying reference gene primers. Data came from immunoSEQ multiplex PCR; TCRdb stores just in-frame clones and leaves some out. V, J and clone size are those of that table, while D and trimming were read from the DNA. The data hold under 250,000 clones, with 80% observed a single time. The record originates from a study of blood T cell repertoires in COVID-19. Study background: The United States, Italy and Spain were the sources of the acute and convalescent COVID-19 samples.

J gave up 7 bases and V 2 bases, and 15 bases lay outside the gene matches. The CDR3 sequence is 18 residues long. Germline CDR1 MNHEY, CDR2 SVGEGT. The sequence was obtained from a human donor in a cohort sampled during active COVID-19. The rearrangement uses TRBV6-2 or TRBV6-3 and TRBJ2-2; 8 bases map to TRBD1. Sequencing was carried out using peripheral blood. The CDR3 sequence: CASSYSGQGLSVRGELFF. The CDR3 DNA sequence: TGTGCCAGCAGTTACAGCGGACAGGGTTTGAGCGTGCGCGGGGAGCTGTTTTTT.